The 17 T cell receptor beta chains below come from one sample, sequenced in a study of OX40 agonist ivuxolimab in advanced cancers. The assay was immunoSEQ multiplex PCR, and TCRdb's table has in-frame clones only and misses some. Of roughly 48,000 clones in the sample, around 79% were seen once. Sequenced here: CD4+ or CD8+ T cells sorted from blood, sampled in a trial of the OX40 agonist ivuxolimab. All receptors derive from an adult with an advanced solid tumor such as melanoma, head and neck, liver or kidney cancer.

This clone was detected only once. This chain links TRBV30 with TRBJ2-3; perhaps TRBD1 as D (6 bases). CDR3 length: 12 amino acids. V was clipped by 5 bases and J by 4 bases, with 10 bases between them. Germline loops: CDR1 GTSNPN, CDR2 SVGIG (reference sequence). The CDR3: CAWATGADTQYF. The CDR3 nucleotides read TGTGCCTGGGCGACAGGAGCAGATACGCAGTATTTT.

This clone was counted between two and nine times. The CDR3 loop is CASSPDREFSEQYF. The DNA of the CDR3 is TGTGCCAGCAGCCCCGACAGGGAATTCAGCGAGCAGTACTTC. The gene calls are TRBV13 and TRBJ2-7, with 7 bases identical to TRBD1. V was pared by 5 bases and J by 6 bases, with 10 bases of the junction left unmatched. The CDR3 length is 14 residues. Germline CDR1 reads PRHDT; CDR2 reads FYEKMQ (reference sequence).

This chain joins TRBV5-1 and TRBJ2-2; 14 bases align to TRBD2. The germline CDR1 and CDR2 sequences are SGHRS and YFSETQ. With V trimmed by 3 bases and J by 6 bases, 7 bases remained unmatched. The CDR3 consists of 17 residues. This chain's CDR3 is CASSSGLAGGEAGELFF. The CDR3 nucleotides read TGCGCCAGCAGCTCCGGACTAGCGGGAGGCGAGGCCGGGGAGCTGTTTTTT.

The rearrangement joins TRBV9 to TRBJ2-5; 12 bases fit TRBD2. CDR1 and CDR2 (germline): SGDLS, YYNGEE. CDR3 length equals 15 residues. V lost 3 bases and J lost 4; bases outside the gene matches: 4. The CDR3: CASSATSGSSETQYF. The CDR3 region has the DNA TGTGCCAGCAGCGCGACTAGCGGGAGTTCAGAGACCCAGTACTTC.

This rearrangement joins TRBV7-2 to TRBJ2-1, with D hard to call. CDR3 length equals 14 residues. Germline V gene sequence: CDR1 SGHTA, CDR2 FQGNSA. The germline V and J ends were trimmed by 1 base and 10 bases, with 14 bases remaining between them. CDR3 sequence (DNA): TGTGCCAGCAGCTTAGTAGAGCTAGGGCTGGAGCAGTTCTTC. Residues: CASSLVELGLEQFF.

By frequency in the sample, this clone is medium-sized. The chain has TRBV28 and TRBJ2-7; no definite D call. CDR1 MDHEN and CDR2 SYDVKM come from the germline V gene. The V gene lost 4 bases and the J gene lost 7 bases, with 8 bases spanning the gap. The CDR3 length is 11 residues. The CDR3 coding sequence is TGTGCCAGCAGTTGGGGTCGTGAGCAGTACTTC. As protein: CASSWGREQYF.

The chain is built from TRBV9 and TRBJ2-3; TRBD2 agrees at 7 bases. The germline V gene has CDR1 SGDLS and CDR2 YYNGEE. V shed 4 bases, J shed 0 bases, and the junction held 11 bases outside the gene matches. CDR3 length: 17 amino acids. The CDR3 DNA is TGTGCCAGCAGCTCGAAGGGCAGCGGGGCTAGCACAGATACGCAGTATTTT. It codes for CASSSKGSGASTDTQYF.

This chain joins TRBV6-5 and TRBJ2-7, with D possibly TRBD1 on 5 matching bases. Trimming left V 0 bases short and J 7 bases short, with 13 bases between. This CDR3 comprises 14 residues. Germline CDR1 MNHEY, CDR2 SVGAGI. DNA for the CDR3: TGTGCCAGCAGTTACTCCCCGCAGGGTCTTGAGCAGTACTTC. Amino acid sequence: CASSYSPQGLEQYF.

The chain uses TRBV5-1 and TRBJ1-5, with D perhaps TRBD1 (6 bases). Per the germline V gene, CDR1 is SGHRS and CDR2 is YFSETQ. The CDR3 runs to 15 residues. The ends were cut back, 1 base at V and 4 bases at J, with 12 bases in the middle. CDR3 residues: CASSLMTGGNQPQHF. In DNA, the CDR3 is TGCGCCAGCAGCTTGATGACAGGAGGTAATCAGCCCCAGCATTTT.

The chain couples TRBV19 to TRBJ2-3, with TRBD2 identical over 12 bases. V lost 5 bases to trimming and J lost 3 bases; unmatched junction nucleotides: 3. Per germline, CDR1 LNHDA and CDR2 SQIVND (reference sequence). The CDR3 is 15 residues long. For the CDR3, the DNA is TGTGCCAGTAGTCCGCTAGCGGGAGGGACAGATACGCAGTATTTT. Protein sequence: CASSPLAGGTDTQYF. Drawing the rest from reference TRBV19 and TRBJ2-3, the complete variable domain is DGGITQSPKYLFRKEGQNVTLSCEQNLNHDAMYWYRQDPGQGLRLIYYSQIVNDFQKGDIAEGYSVSREKKESFPLTVTSAQKNPTAFYLCASSPLAGGTDTQYFGPGTRLTVL.

The genes are TRBV2 and TRBJ1-6; D unresolved. CDR3 size: 13 residues. Trimming took 7 bases from V and 5 from J, leaving 9 bases between them. Germline V lookup: CDR1 SNHLY, CDR2 FYNNEI. The CDR3 sequence is CASTGENNSPLHF. For the CDR3, the DNA is TGTGCCAGCACTGGAGAGAATAATTCACCCCTCCACTTT.

In this sample, this clone is medium-sized. Other DNA sequences in this sample translate to the same CDR3. The genes are TRBV2 and TRBJ1-2; 8 bases agree with TRBD1. The V segment lost 7 bases and the J segment 6 bases; nucleotides outside the gene matches: 13. The CDR3 totals 15 residues. Germline CDR1 SNHLY, CDR2 FYNNEI. The CDR3 DNA sequence: TGTGCCAGCATCCTTTCTACGGGACAGGAAGATGGCTACACCTTC. This encodes CASILSTGQEDGYTF.

CDR3 in amino acids: CASSLANRAFITDTQYF. The CDR3 bases are TGTGCCAGCAGCTTAGCCAACAGGGCGTTTATCACAGATACGCAGTATTTT. The V gene is TRBV11-2, the J gene TRBJ2-3; possibly TRBD1 for D (6 bases). Germline lookup yields CDR1 SGHAT and CDR2 FQNNGV. This CDR3 comprises 17 residues. With 1 base removed from V and 2 bases from J, the gap between germline ends came to 16 bases.

CDR3 in DNA: TGTGCCAGCAGCAGGACTAGCGGAGCCTACGAGCAGTACTTC. It encodes CASSRTSGAYEQYF. The chain couples TRBV7-2 to TRBJ2-7, with 10 bases lining up with TRBD2. V trimming: 5 bases; J trimming: 2 bases; junction bases outside the gene matches: 3. CDR1 SGHTA and CDR2 FQGNSA come from the germline V gene. The CDR3 consists of 14 residues.

The rearrangement uses TRBV7-2 and TRBJ2-1, with 10 bases fitting TRBD2. Germline V gives CDR1 SGHTA, CDR2 FQGNSA. The CDR3 totals 17 residues. With V trimmed by 5 bases and J by 1 base, 8 bases remained unmatched. The CDR3 sequence: CASSVEWTSGSYNEQFF. The DNA of the CDR3 is TGTGCCAGCAGCGTAGAATGGACTAGCGGTTCCTACAATGAGCAGTTCTTC.

The rearrangement uses TRBV10-3 and TRBJ2-7, with 11 bases aligning to TRBD2. The CDR3 covers 14 residues. CDR1 ENHRY and CDR2 SYGVKD come from the germline V gene. Trimming took 6 bases from V and 3 from J; bases not matched to a gene: 4. The CDR3 here is CAIRAGTSGYEQYF. CDR3 DNA sequence: TGTGCCATCAGGGCCGGGACTAGCGGCTACGAGCAGTACTTC.

Many counts were recorded for this clone. V gene TRBV27 combines with J gene TRBJ1-5; TRBD1 matches 7 bases. There are 15 residues in the CDR3. V shed 6 bases and J 3 bases; nucleotides not matched to a gene: 8. Germline V gene sequence: CDR1 MNHEY, CDR2 SMNVEV (reference sequence). DNA of the CDR3: TGTGCCAGCAGAAGTGGACAGGAAGACAATCAGCCCCAGCATTTT. It encodes CASRSGQEDNQPQHF.